This T cell receptor (beta chain) came from a study of blood T cells in healthy people across ages. Per-sample PBMC isolation yielded at least 6 million cells. The authors extracted at least 5.5 micrograms of total RNA per sample. This clonotype was detected ten times or more. The antigen remains undetermined. At one of its ends the junction is not consistent with the germline gene, which may arise from a read error. Study findings and constraints: The donors' CMV status was not determined, possibly confounding changes in expanded clonotypes.

Using a J-beta primer mix together with a sample-barcoded 5' primer, a second PCR was run for roughly 6 to 12 cycles. All samples yielded 2.5 million or more CDR3-containing paired-end reads. TCRdb called the 5' RACE reads again in MiXCR, with one record for every CDR3 protein. Among approximately 680,000 distinct CDR3 sequences listed, approximately 29% were seen once. Sample: blood. This sequence originates from a woman older than 75 in good health.

The CDR3 here is CASSLVSEEFF. In nucleotides, the CDR3 is TGTGCCAGCAGCCTCGTTTCTGAGGAGTTCTTC. The chain couples TRBV7-9 to TRBJ2-1; D is uncertain. The CDR3 covers 11 residues. CDR1 is SEHNR and CDR2 is FQNEAQ in the germline V gene (reference sequence).